This T cell receptor (beta chain) originates from a study of spatial heterogeneity in lung cancer (dated 2019 in TCRdb). Some background on the complete study: Beta-chain transcripts were consistently detected in greater numbers than alpha-chain transcripts, which likely reflects a higher abundance of beta-chain transcripts. Both alpha and beta chains were TCR-sequenced in samples taken at surgery, namely 220 tumor regions, under 80 matched nontumor lung samples and about 54 PBMC samples. The study quantitatively compared TCR alpha and beta repertoires across multiple tumor regions, matched nontumor lung and blood in non-small cell lung cancer. In the raw uncorrected reads, each unique combination of TCR and UMI appeared more than ten times on average. Nonsynonymous mutation counts, determined by whole-exome sequencing of tumor tissue, were related to features of the TCR repertoire.

This clonotype was picked up many times. Its antigen has not been determined. No base quality values were provided; no much bigger clone lies one nucleotide off. With the library built for alpha chains, this beta chain is off target and its frequency is not meaningful. The receptor library was made with 5' RACE. This sample was sequenced with a NextSeq 500. The TCR library protocol attached a unique molecular identifier to each TCR cDNA molecule to allow correction of PCR and sequencing errors. The source study handled its data this way. TCR identification, UMI-based error correction and CDR3 extraction were performed with Decombinator tools. TCRs above a frequency of 2 per 1,000, corresponding to the top 1% of the tumor frequency distribution, were defined as expanded. Renyi diversity was calculated using the R vegan package after each repertoire was subsampled 100 times to 5,000 TCRs. CDR3 similarity networks were constructed using string-kernel similarity of amino acid triplets, with links drawn between CDR3s whose pairwise similarity was above 0.82. The raw public reads went through TCRdb reprocessing: fastp at Q25, MiXCR clone calling, in-frame beta chains kept. Entries that share a CDR3 protein sequence are merged under the most common genes and DNA. What appears here as the V and J calls and clone size reflects TCRdb's work, not the paper's. The sample records thousands of distinct CDR3 sequences, roughly 3.3% of which are singletons. The ten largest account for more than 15% of the sample.

The CDR3 numbers 15 residues from cysteine through phenylalanine. Only the CDR3 region is kept as DNA, spanning 45 bases read in frame from base 1. V is reduced by 2 bases and J by 2 bases, leaving a spacing of 12 bases between them. The germline V gene supplies CDR1 LGHNA and CDR2 YSLEER. General conclusions and limits of the study: Confirming at a functional level the hypothesis that regional TCRs recognize regional mutations was considered to require additional single-cell paired TCR alpha and beta sequencing.

The label giving this sample's time point can be read as: sample taken at primary tumor resection. The donors were some 72 patients from the lung TRACERx cohort who had early-stage, untreated non-small cell lung cancer. Whole RNA extracted from tumor and nontumor lung tissue, or from cryopreserved PBMC samples, was used for TCR sequencing without cell sorting. Patients were selected for TCR sequencing only if sufficient RNA was available from at least two tumor regions. Sequenced here: lung tissue, sampled at surgery. The chain was built from TRBV4-3 and TRBJ2-5; confidence is insufficient to name the D gene. The source is a human donor with early-stage non-small cell lung cancer. The CDR3 region: CASSQSWIGQETQYF. The bases are TGCGCCAGCAGCCAAAGTTGGATAGGGCAAGAGACCCAGTACTTC.